This T cell receptor (beta chain) is from a study of control samples from healthy donors and cancer patients. Profiled with immunoSEQ multiplex PCR; TCRdb holds only in-frame clones, not every one. The sample yields some 410,000 clones, around 90% seen once. This TCR was recovered from a man aged 35-49 years with head and neck cancer. Sequencing input: PBMCs.

The CDR3 loop is CSVLGNQGQFQETQYF. CDR3 in DNA: TGCAGCGTTCTCGGTAATCAGGGACAGTTCCAAGAGACCCAGTACTTC. The rearrangement joins TRBV29-1 to TRBJ2-5; 7 bases agree with TRBD1. Germline V gives CDR1 SQVTM, CDR2 ANQGSEA. This CDR3 spans 16 amino acids. After removal of 5 bases from V and 1 base from J, the junction contained 13 bases not matched to a gene.